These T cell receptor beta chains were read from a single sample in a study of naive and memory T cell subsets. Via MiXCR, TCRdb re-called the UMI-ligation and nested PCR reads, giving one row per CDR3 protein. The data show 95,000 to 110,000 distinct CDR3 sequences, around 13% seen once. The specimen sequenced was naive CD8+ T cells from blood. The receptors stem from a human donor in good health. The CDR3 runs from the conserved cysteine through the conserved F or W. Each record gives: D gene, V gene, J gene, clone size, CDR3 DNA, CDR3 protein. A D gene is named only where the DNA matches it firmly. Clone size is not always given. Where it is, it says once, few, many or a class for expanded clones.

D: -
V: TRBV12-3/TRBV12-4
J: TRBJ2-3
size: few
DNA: TGTGCCAGCAGCCCTGTGAGCGGTTCGCAGTATTTT
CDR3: CASSPVSGSQYF

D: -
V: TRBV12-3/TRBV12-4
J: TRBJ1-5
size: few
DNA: TGTGCCAGCAGTTTAGCGAGGGGAGGTCAGCCCCAGCATTTT
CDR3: CASSLARGGQPQHF

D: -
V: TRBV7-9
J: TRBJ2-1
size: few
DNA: TGTGCCAGCAGCTCCTCTACTGAATCGGGTGAGCAGTTCTTC
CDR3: CASSSSTESGEQFF

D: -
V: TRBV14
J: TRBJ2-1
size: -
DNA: TGTGCCAGCAGCGTGGGACGGGTGGATGAGCAGTTCTTC
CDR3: CASSVGRVDEQFF

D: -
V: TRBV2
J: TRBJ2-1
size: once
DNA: TGTGCCAGCAGTCAGCGGCTGATCTACAATGAGCAGTTCTTC
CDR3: CASSQRLIYNEQFF

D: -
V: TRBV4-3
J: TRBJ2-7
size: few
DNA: TGCGCCAGCAGCCAAGTAGGGGCAGGGTACTACGAGCAGTACTTC
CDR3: CASSQVGAGYYEQYF

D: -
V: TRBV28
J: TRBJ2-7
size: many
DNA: TGTGCCAGCAGTTTATTGAGGGACCGGCCCGACGAGCAGTACTTC
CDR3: CASSLLRDRPDEQYF

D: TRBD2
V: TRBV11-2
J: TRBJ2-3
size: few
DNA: TGTGCCAGCAGCTTAGGGGTCCTAGGGCTAGCGGTTGGCACAGATACGCAGTATTTT
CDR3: CASSLGVLGLAVGTDTQYF

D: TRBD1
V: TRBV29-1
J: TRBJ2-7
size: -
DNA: TGCAGCGTTTCCAGGGGGAGCTCCTACGAGCAGTACTTC
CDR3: CSVSRGSSYEQYF

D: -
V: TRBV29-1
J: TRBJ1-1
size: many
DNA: TGCAGCGTCAAGGAGAACACTGAAGCTTTCTTT
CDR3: CSVKENTEAFF

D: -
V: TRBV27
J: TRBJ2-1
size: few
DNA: TGTGCCAGCAGTCAACGGGACGGATTAAATGAGCAGTTCTTC
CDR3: CASSQRDGLNEQFF

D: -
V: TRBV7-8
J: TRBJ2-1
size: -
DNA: TGTGCCAGCAGGGCGGACAAGGAGTTCTTC
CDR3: CASRADKEFF

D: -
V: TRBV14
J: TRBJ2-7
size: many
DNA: TGTGCCAGCAGTCAGACGGTAACCTACGAGCAGTACTTC
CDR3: CASSQTVTYEQYF

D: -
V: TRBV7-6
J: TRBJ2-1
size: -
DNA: TGTGCCAGCAGCTCAGACAGCAATGAGCAGTTCTTC
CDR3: CASSSDSNEQFF

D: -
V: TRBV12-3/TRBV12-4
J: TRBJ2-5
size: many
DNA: TGTGCCAGCAGCCAGGGGCGTGAGACCCAGTACTTC
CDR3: CASSQGRETQYF

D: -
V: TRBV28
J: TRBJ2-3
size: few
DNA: TGTGCCAGCAGTTTCCCCCCCGGCACAGATACGCAGTATTTT
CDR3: CASSFPPGTDTQYF

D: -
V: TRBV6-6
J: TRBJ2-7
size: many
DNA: TGTGCCACCGTCCAGGGTAGGGAGCAGTACTTC
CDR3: CATVQGREQYF